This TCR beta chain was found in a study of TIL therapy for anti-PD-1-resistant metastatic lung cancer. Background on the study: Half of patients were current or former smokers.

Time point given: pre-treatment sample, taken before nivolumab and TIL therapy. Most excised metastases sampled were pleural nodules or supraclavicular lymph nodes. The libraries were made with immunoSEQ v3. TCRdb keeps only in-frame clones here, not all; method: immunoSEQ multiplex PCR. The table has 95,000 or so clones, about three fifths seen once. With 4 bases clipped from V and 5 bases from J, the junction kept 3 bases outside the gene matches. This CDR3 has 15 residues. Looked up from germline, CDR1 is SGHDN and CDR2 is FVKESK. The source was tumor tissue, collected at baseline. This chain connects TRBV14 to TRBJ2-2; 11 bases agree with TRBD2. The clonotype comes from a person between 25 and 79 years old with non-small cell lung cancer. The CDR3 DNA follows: TGTGCCAGCAGCCTCCCTAGCGGGAGGACCGGGGAGCTGTTTTTT. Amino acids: CASSLPSGRTGELFF.